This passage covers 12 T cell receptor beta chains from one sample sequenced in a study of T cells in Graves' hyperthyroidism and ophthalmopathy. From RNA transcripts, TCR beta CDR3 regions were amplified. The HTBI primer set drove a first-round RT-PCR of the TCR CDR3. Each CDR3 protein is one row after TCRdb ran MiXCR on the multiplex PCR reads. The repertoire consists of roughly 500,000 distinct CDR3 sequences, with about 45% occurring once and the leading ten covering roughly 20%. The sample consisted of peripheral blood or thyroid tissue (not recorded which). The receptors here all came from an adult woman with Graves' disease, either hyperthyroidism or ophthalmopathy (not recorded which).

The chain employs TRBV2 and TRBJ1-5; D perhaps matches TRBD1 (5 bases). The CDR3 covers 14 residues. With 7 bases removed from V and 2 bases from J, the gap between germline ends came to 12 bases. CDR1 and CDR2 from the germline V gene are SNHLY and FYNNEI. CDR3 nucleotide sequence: TGTGCCAGCAAAGGGGATGTCGGCAATCAGCCCCAGCATTTT. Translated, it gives CASKGDVGNQPQHF.

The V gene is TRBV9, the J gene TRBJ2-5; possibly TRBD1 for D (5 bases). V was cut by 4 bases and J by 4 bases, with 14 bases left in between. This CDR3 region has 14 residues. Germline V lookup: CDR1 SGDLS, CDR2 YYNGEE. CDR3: CASSPTSRGETQYF. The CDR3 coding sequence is TGTGCCAGCAGCCCCACCAGTAGGGGAGAGACCCAGTACTTC.

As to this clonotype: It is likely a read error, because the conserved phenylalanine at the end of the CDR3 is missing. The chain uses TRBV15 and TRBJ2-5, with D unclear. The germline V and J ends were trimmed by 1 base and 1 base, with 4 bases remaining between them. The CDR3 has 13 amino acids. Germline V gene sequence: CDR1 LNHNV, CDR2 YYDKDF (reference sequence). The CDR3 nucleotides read TGTGCCACCAGCAGAGGCCCCCAAGAGACCCAGTACCTC. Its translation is CATSRGPQETQYL.

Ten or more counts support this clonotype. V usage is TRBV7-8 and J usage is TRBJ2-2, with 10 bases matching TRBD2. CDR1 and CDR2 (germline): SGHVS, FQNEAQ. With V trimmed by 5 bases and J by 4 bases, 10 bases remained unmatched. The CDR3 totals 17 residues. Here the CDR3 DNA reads TGTGCCAGCAGCATATTAGCGGGAGGAGGTATCACCGGGGAGCTGTTTTTT. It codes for CASSILAGGGITGELFF.

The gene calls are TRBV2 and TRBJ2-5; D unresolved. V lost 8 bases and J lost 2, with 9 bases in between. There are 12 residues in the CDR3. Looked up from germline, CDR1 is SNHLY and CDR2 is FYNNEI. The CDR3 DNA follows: TGTGCCAGCCGGCCCGCACAAGAGACCCAGTACTTC. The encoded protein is CASRPAQETQYF. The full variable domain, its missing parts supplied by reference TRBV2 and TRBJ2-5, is EPEVTQTPSHQVTQMGQEVILRCVPISNHLYFYWYRQILGQKVEFLVSFYNNEISEKSEIFDDQFSVERPDGSNFTLKIRSTKLEDSAMYFCASRPAQETQYFGPGTRLLVL.

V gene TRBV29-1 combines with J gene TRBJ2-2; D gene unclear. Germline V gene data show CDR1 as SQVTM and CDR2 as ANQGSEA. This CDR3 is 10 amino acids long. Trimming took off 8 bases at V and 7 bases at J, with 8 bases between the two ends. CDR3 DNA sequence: TGCAGCTTAGTAGGCGGGGAGCTGTTTTTT. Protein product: CSLVGGELFF.

This CDR3 reads CSVARGDEQYF. In DNA, the CDR3 is TGCAGCGTTGCACGGGGGGACGAGCAGTACTTC. This chain uses TRBV29-1 with TRBJ2-7; 7 nucleotides align to TRBD2. J lost 5 bases, V lost 4 bases, and 2 bases had no gene match. CDR1 is SQVTM, CDR2 ANQGSEA, per germline. The CDR3 extends over 11 amino acids.

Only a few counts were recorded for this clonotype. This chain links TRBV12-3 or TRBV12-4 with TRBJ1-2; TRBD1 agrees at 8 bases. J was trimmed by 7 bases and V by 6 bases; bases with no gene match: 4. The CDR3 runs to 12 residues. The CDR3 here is CASRQGVVGYTF. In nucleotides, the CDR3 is TGTGCCAGCAGACAGGGGGTGGTTGGCTACACCTTC.

This CDR3 is CASRRTGYGYTF. The CDR3 nucleotides read TGTGCCAGTAGACGGACAGGGTATGGCTACACCTTC. The V call is TRBV19, the J call TRBJ1-2; TRBD1 matches 8 bases. The germline V gene has CDR1 LNHDA and CDR2 SQIVND (reference sequence). The CDR3 runs 12 residues. The V gene end was trimmed by 6 bases and the J gene end by 5 bases; junction bases not matched to a gene: 2. Supplemented by reference TRBV19 and TRBJ1-2, the full variable domain reads DGGITQSPKYLFRKEGQNVTLSCEQNLNHDAMYWYRQDPGQGLRLIYYSQIVNDFQKGDIAEGYSVSREKKESFPLTVTSAQKNPTAFYLCASRRTGYGYTFGSGTRLTVV.

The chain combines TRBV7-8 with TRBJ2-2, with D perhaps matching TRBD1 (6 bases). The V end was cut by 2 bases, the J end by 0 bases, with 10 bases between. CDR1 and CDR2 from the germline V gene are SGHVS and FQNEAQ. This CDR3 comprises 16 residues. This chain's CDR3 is CASSLQGSTNTGELFF. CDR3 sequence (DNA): TGTGCCAGCAGCTTACAGGGGTCTACGAACACCGGGGAGCTGTTTTTT.

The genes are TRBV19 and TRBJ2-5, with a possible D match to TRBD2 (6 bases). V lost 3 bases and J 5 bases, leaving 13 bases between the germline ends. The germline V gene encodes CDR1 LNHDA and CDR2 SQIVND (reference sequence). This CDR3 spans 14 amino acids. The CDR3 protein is CASSMTGRGETQYF. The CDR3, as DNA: TGTGCCAGTAGTATGACCGGACGGGGGGAGACCCAGTACTTC.

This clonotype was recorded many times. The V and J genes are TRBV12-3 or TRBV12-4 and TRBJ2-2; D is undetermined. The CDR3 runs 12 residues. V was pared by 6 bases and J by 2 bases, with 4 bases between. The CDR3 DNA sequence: TGTGCCAGCAGGCCCAACACCGGGGAGCTGTTTTTT. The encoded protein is CASRPNTGELFF.